This T cell receptor (beta chain) derives from a study of blood T cells in healthy people across ages. Points from the study as a whole: In the absence of known donor CMV status, changes in expanded clonotypes were possibly confounded. Diversity figures based on one million T cells were deemed too low.

Next came a second PCR, run for roughly 6 to 11 cycles, which used a sample-barcoded 5' primer along with a J-beta primer mix. Tags on each cDNA molecule came from a template-switch adaptor with 12 random nucleotides. A single record per CDR3 protein comes from TCRdb applying MiXCR to the 5' RACE reads. The data contain approximately 880,000 distinct CDR3 sequences, 48% of them seen just once; the ten biggest clones take up around an eighth. Individuals who donated were healthy Caucasians from Russia aged roughly 6 to 90. The CDR3 runs to 12 residues. Trimming pared 4 bases from V and 3 bases from J, leaving 7 bases between. The germline CDR1 and CDR2 sequences are ENHRY and SYGVKD. For this clonotype: Its antigen remains unknown. A much larger clonotype is one base distant, so this may be a read error.

The clonotype comes from a man aged 25-45 years in good health. This chain uses TRBV10-3 with TRBJ2-7, with D tentatively TRBD2 (5 bases). The sample comprised blood. The CDR3, as DNA: TGTGCCATCAGTGGACGGGGCTACGAGCAGTACTTC. It codes for CAISGRGYEQYF.